This T cell receptor beta chain was profiled in a study of shared clonotypes between healthy human individuals. Study-wide context: Participating donors consisted of a couple of women and a few men aged 18 to 49.

Per the authors' pipeline: From ImmunoSEQ came sequences covering only the junction and carrying no quality scores, so filtering differed. Some clones are missing from TCRdb's copy, which holds only in-frame ones; the method was immunoSEQ multiplex PCR. The D gene and trimming were derived from the DNA, and the V and J assignments and clone size from that table. The data contain 490,000 or so clones, 70% to 80% of them singletons. For unsorted samples, genomic DNA was extracted from 75 million to 90 million PBMCs. Trimming removed 7 bases from V and 1 base from J; junction bases left unmatched: 6. The V gene's germline CDR1 is WSHSY and CDR2 SAAADI. This CDR3 contains 16 residues.

The source material was PBMCs. The TCR sequence derives from a woman aged 40 to 55 in good health. Some clones in this sample may be carry-over from other donors' samples. The chain is built from TRBV10-2 and TRBJ2-5, with 13 bases fitting TRBD2. This CDR3 reads CASIRTSGSGQETQYF. For the CDR3, the DNA is TGCGCCAGCATCCGGACTAGCGGGAGCGGCCAAGAGACCCAGTACTTC.